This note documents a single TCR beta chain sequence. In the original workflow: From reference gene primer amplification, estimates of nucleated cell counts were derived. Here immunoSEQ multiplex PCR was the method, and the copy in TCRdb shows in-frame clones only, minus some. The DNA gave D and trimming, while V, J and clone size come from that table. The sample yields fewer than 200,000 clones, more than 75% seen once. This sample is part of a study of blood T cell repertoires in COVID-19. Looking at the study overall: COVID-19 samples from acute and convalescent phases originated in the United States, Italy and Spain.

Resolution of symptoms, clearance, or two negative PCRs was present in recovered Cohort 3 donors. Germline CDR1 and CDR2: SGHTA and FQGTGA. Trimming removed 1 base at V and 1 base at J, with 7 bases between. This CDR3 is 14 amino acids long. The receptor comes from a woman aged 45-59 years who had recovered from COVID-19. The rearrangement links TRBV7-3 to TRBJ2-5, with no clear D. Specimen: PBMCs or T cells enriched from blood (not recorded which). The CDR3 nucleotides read TGTGCCAGCAGCTTAAATGCAGGCCAAGAGACCCAGTACTTC. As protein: CASSLNAGQETQYF.